The 21 T cell receptor beta chains below all came from one sample that was sequenced in a study of human thymus T cells. Corrective cardiac operations yielded the resected thymus tissue. Sequencing was performed with immunoSEQ multiplex PCR; in TCRdb, only in-frame clones are kept and a portion is missing. This repertoire shows roughly 120,000 clones, over 85% found once; its top ten account for around 0.025%. The sequenced sample was thymus tissue. These receptors were taken from a boy under three years old with a congenital heart defect but otherwise immunologically healthy.

The rearrangement links TRBV5-3 to TRBJ1-2; TRBD1 matches at 8 bases. TRBV5-3 is noted as an ORF with a role that remains uncertain. J was trimmed by 5 bases and V by 0 bases; bases with no gene match: 12. This CDR3 spans 17 amino acids. The CDR3 nucleotides read TGTGCCAGAAGCTTGGGTCAGGGGGCGCCCCACTTATATGGCTACACCTTC. This translates into CARSLGQGAPHLYGYTF.

This chain uses TRBV28 with TRBJ1-5, with D possibly TRBD1 on 5 matching bases. Germline V gives CDR1 MDHEN, CDR2 SYDVKM. Trimming pared 6 bases from V and 5 bases from J, leaving 17 bases between. CDR3 length: 15 residues. CDR3 in amino acids: CASSPRAGDDQPQHF. In DNA, the CDR3 is TGTGCCAGCAGCCCTCGCGCGGGGGACGATCAGCCCCAGCATTTT.

This chain links TRBV4-1 with TRBJ2-7, with 9 nucleotides matching TRBD2. The CDR3 sequence is 16 residues long. Looked up from germline, CDR1 is MGHRA and CDR2 is YSYEKL. The ends lost 3 bases at V and 6 bases at J; junction bases unmatched: 12. DNA for the CDR3: TGCGCCAGCAGCCATTCGGGCGGGGGGGCCCCCCGCGAGCAGTACTTC. Its protein is CASSHSGGGAPREQYF.

This sequence joins TRBV5-1 and TRBJ2-1; D unclear. The CDR3 is 13 amino acids. The germline V and J ends were trimmed by 0 bases and 7 bases, with 8 bases remaining between them. Germline V gene data show CDR1 as SGHRS and CDR2 as YFSETQ. The CDR3 is CASSLGAKNEQFF. DNA of the CDR3: TGCGCCAGCAGCTTGGGGGCTAAAAATGAGCAGTTCTTC.

The rearrangement uses TRBV4-2 and TRBJ2-7; no clear D. The CDR3 is 15 residues long. Trimming shortened V by 3 bases and J by 3 bases, and 15 bases separated the two germline ends. The germline V gene has CDR1 LGHNA and CDR2 YNFKEQ. CDR3 sequence (DNA): TGTGCCAGCAGCCAGCTCAACAGTATTCTCTACGAGCAGTACTTC. Protein: CASSQLNSILYEQYF.

This chain links TRBV10-1 with TRBJ2-1, with TRBD2 matching 8 bases. The ends lost 2 bases at V and 5 bases at J; junction bases unmatched: 11. The CDR3 totals 17 residues. Germline loops: CDR1 WNHNN, CDR2 SYGVQD (reference sequence). The CDR3 loop reads CASSERFGGASDNEQFF. The CDR3 bases are TGCGCCAGCAGTGAGCGGTTCGGGGGGGCCTCTGACAATGAGCAGTTCTTC.

This clone has more than one count but fewer than ten. V and J are TRBV28 and TRBJ2-2, with D hard to call. V lost 3 bases to trimming and J lost 7 bases, with 3 bases between them. Germline CDR1 and CDR2: MDHEN and SYDVKM. The CDR3 sequence is 11 residues long. CDR3 in amino acids: CASSLFGELFF. The CDR3 DNA follows: TGTGCCAGCAGTTTGTTCGGGGAGCTGTTTTTT.

The chain is built from TRBV21-1 and TRBJ1-6; TRBD1 reflects the table's D call only, with no check against the DNA. TRBV21-1 is reported as a pseudogene. CDR3 length equals 15 residues. This CDR3 reads CASSRQGSYNSPLHF. Written as DNA, the CDR3 is TGTGCCAGCAGCAGACAGGGGTCCTATAATTCACCCCTCCACTTT.

The rearrangement uses TRBV28 and TRBJ1-1; perhaps TRBD1 as D (5 bases). The V gene's germline CDR1 is MDHEN and CDR2 SYDVKM. Trimming cost V 6 bases and J 1 base, with 15 bases left between them. The CDR3 consists of 15 residues. For the CDR3, the DNA is TGTGCCAGCAGCTGTCTTCAGGGCGCGAACACTGAAGCTTTCTTT. Encoded protein: CASSCLQGANTEAFF.

The chain uses TRBV7-2 and TRBJ2-3; the D gene is possibly TRBD1 (6 bases). V dropped 2 bases and J dropped 0 bases, with 12 bases sitting between them. CDR1 and CDR2 (germline): SGHTA, FQGNSA. The CDR3 spans 16 residues. The CDR3 sequence: CASSLSAGQSTDTQYF. The CDR3 DNA reads as TGTGCCAGCAGCTTATCGGCCGGACAGAGCACAGATACGCAGTATTTT. Full variable domain (outside the CDR3, taken from reference TRBV7-2 and TRBJ2-3): GAGVSQSPSNKVTEKGKDVELRCDPISGHTALYWYRQSLGQGLEFLIYFQGNSAPDKSGLPSDRFSAERTGGSVSTLTIQRTQQEDSAVYLCASSLSAGQSTDTQYFGPGTRLTVL.

The rearrangement uses TRBV2 and TRBJ2-1; 11 nucleotides align to TRBD1. CDR3 length equals 16 residues. V dropped 3 bases and J dropped 8; count of bases not matched to a gene: 9. Germline-derived CDR1 and CDR2 are SNHLY and FYNNEI. The CDR3 spells CASSDYSGQGAHEQFF. In DNA, the CDR3 is TGTGCCAGCAGTGATTATAGTGGACAGGGGGCGCATGAGCAGTTCTTC.

The chain has TRBV28 and TRBJ1-1; a possible D gene is TRBD1 (5 bases). Trimming removed 5 bases at V and 6 bases at J, with 37 bases between. CDR1 and CDR2 (germline): MDHEN, SYDVKM. There are 21 residues in the CDR3. CDR3 nucleotides: TGTGCCAGCAGTGATCAGCCCTTCTTTTTAGCCGGCGGGACGGAAGGCGCTGAAGCTTTCTTT. Protein: CASSDQPFFLAGGTEGAEAFF.

The chain carries TRBV14 and TRBJ2-5, with a tentative D call TRBD1 (6 bases). The germline V gene has CDR1 SGHDN and CDR2 FVKESK. The germline V and J ends were trimmed by 4 bases and 1 base, with 13 bases remaining between them. This CDR3 has 15 residues. The CDR3 DNA sequence: TGTGCCAGCAGCCCCTGGGACACTTCCCAAGAGACCCAGTACTTC. Protein: CASSPWDTSQETQYF.

J is TRBJ1-5 and V is TRBV4-3; 9 bases agree with TRBD1. The junction had 12 bases not matched to a gene; V was cut back by 1 base and J by 5 bases. The V gene's germline CDR1 is LGHNA and CDR2 YSLEER. This CDR3 has 18 residues. The CDR3 sequence is CASSQVRGQGPDYQPQHF. The CDR3 DNA reads as TGCGCCAGCAGCCAAGTAAGGGGACAGGGCCCAGATTATCAGCCCCAGCATTTT.

The chain uses TRBV27 and TRBJ2-3; D uncertain. Germline assignment: CDR1 MNHEY and CDR2 SMNVEV (reference sequence). The CDR3 is 14 residues long. Trimming took off 6 bases at V and 4 bases at J, with 14 bases between the two ends. The CDR3 coding sequence is TGTGCCAGCAGCTTTTTATCAAGGGCAGATACGCAGTATTTT. Its translation: CASSFLSRADTQYF.

The gene calls are TRBV28 and TRBJ2-1, with a weak D call TRBD1 (7 bases). Trimming left V 7 bases short and J 2 bases short, with 18 bases between. CDR3 length: 16 amino acids. Germline V gene data show CDR1 as MDHEN and CDR2 as SYDVKM. The CDR3 coding sequence is TGTGCCAGCACAAGAGCCAGGGGGGTTCCCTACAATGAGCAGTTCTTC. It yields the protein CASTRARGVPYNEQFF. Variable domain in full (rest from reference TRBV28 and TRBJ2-1): DVKVTQSSRYLVKRTGEKVFLECVQDMDHENMFWYRQDPGLGLRLIYFSYDVKMKEKGDIPEGYSVSREKKERFSLILESASTNQTSMYLCASTRARGVPYNEQFFGPGTRLTVL.

This chain uses TRBV7-2 with TRBJ2-3; 7 bases are a match to TRBD2. This CDR3 region has 17 residues. Germline CDR1 reads SGHTA; CDR2 reads FQGNSA. The V segment lost 3 bases and the J segment 2 bases; nucleotides outside the gene matches: 11. CDR3 coding DNA: TGTGCCAGCAGCTTGCCGGAGGGGCGGGGGTACACAGATACGCAGTATTTT. The encoded protein is CASSLPEGRGYTDTQYF.

This chain uses TRBV25-1 with TRBJ2-5; perhaps TRBD1 as D (6 bases). The closer fit of TRBJ2-7 to the DNA end suggests the J call may be wrong. This CDR3 contains 14 residues. CDR1 and CDR2 (germline): MGHDK, SYGVNS. The CDR3 coding sequence is TGTGCCAGCGGGCCGGGACAAGGATCCTACGAGCAGTACTTC. It yields the protein CASGPGQGSYEQYF.

The chain uses TRBV14 and TRBJ2-5, with 9 bases identical to TRBD2. The V and J ends lost 0 bases and 3 bases, in that order; junction bases with no gene match: 5. Germline values: CDR1 SGHDN, CDR2 FVKESK. The CDR3 covers 16 residues. The CDR3 reads CASSQDASGDKETQYF. The DNA for the CDR3 is TGTGCCAGCAGCCAAGATGCTAGCGGGGACAAAGAGACCCAGTACTTC.

The chain carries TRBV5-6 and TRBJ1-1; no definite D call. Trimming left V 2 bases short and J 0 bases short, with 11 bases between. The CDR3 totals 15 residues. Germline V gene lookup returns CDR1 SGHDT and CDR2 YYEEEE. CDR3: CASSLEVGMNTEAFF. As DNA, the CDR3 is TGTGCCAGCAGCTTAGAGGTGGGGATGAACACTGAAGCTTTCTTT. The variable domain in full, with the rest retrieved from reference TRBV5-6 and TRBJ1-1, is DAGVTQSPTHLIKTRGQQVTLRCSPKSGHDTVSWYQQALGQGPQFIFQYYEEEERQRGNFPDRFSGHQFPNYSSELNVNALLLGDSALYLCASSLEVGMNTEAFFGQGTRLTVV.

The DNA of the CDR3 is TGCGCCAGCAGCTCCCGGGACAGCTCCTACAATGAGCAGTTCTTC. Its protein is CASSSRDSSYNEQFF. This chain joins TRBV5-1 and TRBJ2-1; 7 nucleotides align to TRBD1. Germline trimming cut 3 bases from V and 0 bases from J; bases unmatched to any gene: 3. This CDR3 has 15 residues. Looked up from germline, CDR1 is SGHRS and CDR2 is YFSETQ.